This T cell receptor beta chain was sequenced during a study of shared clonotypes between healthy human individuals. Every subset had its genomic DNA shared out evenly among several immunoSEQ plates. Clones were read by immunoSEQ multiplex PCR, and TCRdb kept only the in-frame ones, dropping some. The data contain roughly 1.4 million clones, approximately 98.5% of them singletons. V gave up 3 bases and J gave up 4 bases; unmatched junction bases: 21. From germline, CDR1 is SGHRS and CDR2 YFSETQ. This CDR3 is built from 20 residues. Findings and caveats of the study: In having few donors, the study represented limited genetic and exposure-history diversity. Some naive CD4 clonotypes, about 5.5%, turned up in common across a handful of donors.

As concerns this clone: Its antigen is undetermined.

Sequenced input: naive CD4+ T cells sorted from blood. Subset meaning: CD45RA+ positively selected. The chain joins TRBV5-1 to TRBJ2-2; 7 bases fit TRBD2. The TCR sequence derives from a young man in good health. The CDR3 DNA reads as TGCGCCAGCAGCTCATCGGGACTACCAGGACGGGGGACGAGCACCGGGGAGCTGTTTTTT. Its protein product is CASSSSGLPGRGTSTGELFF.